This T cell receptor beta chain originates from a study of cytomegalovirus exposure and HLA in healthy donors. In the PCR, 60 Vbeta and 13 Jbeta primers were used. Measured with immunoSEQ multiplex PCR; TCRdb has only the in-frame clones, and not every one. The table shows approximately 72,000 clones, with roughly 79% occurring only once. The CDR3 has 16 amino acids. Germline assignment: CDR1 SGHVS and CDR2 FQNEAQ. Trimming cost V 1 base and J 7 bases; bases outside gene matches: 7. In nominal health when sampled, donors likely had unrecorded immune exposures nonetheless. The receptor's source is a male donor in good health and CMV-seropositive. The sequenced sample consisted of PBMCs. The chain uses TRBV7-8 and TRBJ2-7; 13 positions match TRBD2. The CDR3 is CASSLDGLAGAVEQYF. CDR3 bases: TGTGCCAGCAGCTTAGATGGACTAGCGGGAGCAGTTGAGCAGTACTTC.